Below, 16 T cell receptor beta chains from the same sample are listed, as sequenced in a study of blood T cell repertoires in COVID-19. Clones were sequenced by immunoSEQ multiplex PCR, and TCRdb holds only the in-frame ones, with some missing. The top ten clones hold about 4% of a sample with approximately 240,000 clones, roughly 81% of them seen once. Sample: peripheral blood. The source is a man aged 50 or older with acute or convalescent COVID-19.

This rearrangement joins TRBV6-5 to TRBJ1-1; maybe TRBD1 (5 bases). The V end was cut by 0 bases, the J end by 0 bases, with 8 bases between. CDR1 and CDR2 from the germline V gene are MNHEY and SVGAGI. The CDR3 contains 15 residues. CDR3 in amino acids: CASSYSTGVNTEAFF. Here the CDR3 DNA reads TGTGCCAGCAGTTACTCCACGGGGGTGAACACTGAAGCTTTCTTT.

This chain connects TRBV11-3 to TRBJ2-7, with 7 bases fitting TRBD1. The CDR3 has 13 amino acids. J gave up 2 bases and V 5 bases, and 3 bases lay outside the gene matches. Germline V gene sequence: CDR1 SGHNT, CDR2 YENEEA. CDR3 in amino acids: CASSGTDTYEQYF. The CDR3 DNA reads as TGTGCCAGCAGCGGGACAGACACCTACGAGCAGTACTTC.

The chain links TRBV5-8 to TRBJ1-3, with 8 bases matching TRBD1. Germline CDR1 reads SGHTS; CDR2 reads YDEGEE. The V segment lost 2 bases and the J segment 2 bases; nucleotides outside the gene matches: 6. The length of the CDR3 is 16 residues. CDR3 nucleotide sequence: TGTGCCAGCAGCTTTTTTCTGGACAGGGCTGGAAACACCATATATTTT. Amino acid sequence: CASSFFLDRAGNTIYF. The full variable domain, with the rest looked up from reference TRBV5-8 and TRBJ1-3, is EAGVTQSPTHLIKTRGQQATLRCSPISGHTSVYWYQQALGLGLQFLLWYDEGEERNRGNFPPRFSGRQFPNYSSELNVNALELEDSALYLCASSFFLDRAGNTIYFGEGSWLTVV.

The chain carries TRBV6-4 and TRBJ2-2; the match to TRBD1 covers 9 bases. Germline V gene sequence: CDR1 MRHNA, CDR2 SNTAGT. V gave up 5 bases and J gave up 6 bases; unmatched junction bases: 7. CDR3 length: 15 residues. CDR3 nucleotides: TGTGCCAGCAGTTTAAAGGGGACAGGGCCCGGGGAGCTGTTTTTT. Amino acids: CASSLKGTGPGELFF.

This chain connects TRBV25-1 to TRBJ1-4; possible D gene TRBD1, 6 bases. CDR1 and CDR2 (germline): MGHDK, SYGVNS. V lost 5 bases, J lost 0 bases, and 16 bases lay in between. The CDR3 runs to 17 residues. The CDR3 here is CASSPPWTAATNEKLFF. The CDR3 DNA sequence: TGTGCCAGCAGTCCACCCTGGACAGCGGCAACTAATGAAAAACTGTTTTTT.

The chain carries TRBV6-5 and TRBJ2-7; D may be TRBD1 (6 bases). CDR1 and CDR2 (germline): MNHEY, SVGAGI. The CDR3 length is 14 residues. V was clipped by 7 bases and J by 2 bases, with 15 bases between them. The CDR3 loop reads CASKNREGPYEQYF. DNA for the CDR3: TGTGCCAGCAAGAACAGGGAAGGGCCCTACGAGCAGTACTTC.

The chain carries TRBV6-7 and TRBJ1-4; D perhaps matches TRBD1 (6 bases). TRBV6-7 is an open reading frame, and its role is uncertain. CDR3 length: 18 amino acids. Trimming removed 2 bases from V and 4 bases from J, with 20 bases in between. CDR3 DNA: TGTGCCAGCAGTTACCCCACCCTTGCGGGGGGCCTTAATGAAAAACTGTTTTTT. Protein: CASSYPTLAGGLNEKLFF.

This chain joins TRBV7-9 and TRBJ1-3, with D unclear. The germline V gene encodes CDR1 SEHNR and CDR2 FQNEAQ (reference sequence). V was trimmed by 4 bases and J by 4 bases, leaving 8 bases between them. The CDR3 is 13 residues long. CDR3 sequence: CASSYTQGNTIYF. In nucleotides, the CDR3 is TGTGCCAGCAGCTACACACAGGGAAACACCATATATTTT.

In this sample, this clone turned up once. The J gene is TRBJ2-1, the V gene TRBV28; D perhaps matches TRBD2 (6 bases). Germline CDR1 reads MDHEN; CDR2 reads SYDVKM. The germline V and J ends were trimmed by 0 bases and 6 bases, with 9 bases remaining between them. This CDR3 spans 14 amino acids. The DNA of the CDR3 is TGTGCCAGCAGTTTATGGACTAGTCGCAATGAGCAGTTCTTC. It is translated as CASSLWTSRNEQFF.

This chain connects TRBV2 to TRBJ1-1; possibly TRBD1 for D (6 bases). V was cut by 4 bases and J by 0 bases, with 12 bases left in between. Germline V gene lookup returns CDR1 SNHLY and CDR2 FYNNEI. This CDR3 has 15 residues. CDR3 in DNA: TGTGCCAGCAGTGTGGTGGGGGCCCTGAACACTGAAGCTTTCTTT. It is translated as CASSVVGALNTEAFF. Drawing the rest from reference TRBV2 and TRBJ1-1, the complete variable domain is EPEVTQTPSHQVTQMGQEVILRCVPISNHLYFYWYRQILGQKVEFLVSFYNNEISEKSEIFDDQFSVERPDGSNFTLKIRSTKLEDSAMYFCASSVVGALNTEAFFGQGTRLTVV.

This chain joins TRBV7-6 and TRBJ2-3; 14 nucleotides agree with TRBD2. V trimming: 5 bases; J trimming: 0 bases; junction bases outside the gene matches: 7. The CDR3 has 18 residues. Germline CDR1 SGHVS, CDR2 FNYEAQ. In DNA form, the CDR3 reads TGTGCCAGCAGCCGGACTAGCGGGGGGACCGCGAGCACAGATACGCAGTATTTT. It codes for CASSRTSGGTASTDTQYF.

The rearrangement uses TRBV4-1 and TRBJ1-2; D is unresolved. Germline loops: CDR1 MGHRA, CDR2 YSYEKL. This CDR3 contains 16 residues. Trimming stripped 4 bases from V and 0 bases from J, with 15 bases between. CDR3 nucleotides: TGCGCCAGCAGCCCCCGCGTGGGAGCCGCTAACTATGGCTACACCTTC. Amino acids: CASSPRVGAANYGYTF.

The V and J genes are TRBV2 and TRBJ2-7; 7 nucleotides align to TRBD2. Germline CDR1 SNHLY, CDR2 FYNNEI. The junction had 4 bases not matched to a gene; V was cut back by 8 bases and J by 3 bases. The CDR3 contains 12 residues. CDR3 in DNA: TGTGCCAGCCGGCGGGAGCTCTACGAGCAGTACTTC. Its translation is CASRRELYEQYF.

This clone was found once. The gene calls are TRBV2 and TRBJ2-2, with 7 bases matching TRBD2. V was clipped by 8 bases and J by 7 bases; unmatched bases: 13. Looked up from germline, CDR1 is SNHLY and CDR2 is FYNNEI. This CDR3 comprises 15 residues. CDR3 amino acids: CASLLAGVVGGELFF. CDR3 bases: TGTGCCAGCCTTCTTGCGGGAGTAGTAGGCGGGGAGCTGTTTTTT.

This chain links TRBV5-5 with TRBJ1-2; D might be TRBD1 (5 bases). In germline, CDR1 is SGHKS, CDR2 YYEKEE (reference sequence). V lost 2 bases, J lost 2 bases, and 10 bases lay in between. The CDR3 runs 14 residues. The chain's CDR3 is CASSLGTGNYGYTF. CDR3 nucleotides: TGTGCCAGCAGCTTAGGAACAGGAAACTATGGCTACACCTTC. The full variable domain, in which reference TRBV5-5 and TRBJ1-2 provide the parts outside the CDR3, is DAGVTQSPTHLIKTRGQQVTLRCSPISGHKSVSWYQQVLGQGPQFIFQYYEKEERGRGNFPDRFSARQFPNYSSELNVNALLLGDSALYLCASSLGTGNYGYTFGSGTRLTVV.

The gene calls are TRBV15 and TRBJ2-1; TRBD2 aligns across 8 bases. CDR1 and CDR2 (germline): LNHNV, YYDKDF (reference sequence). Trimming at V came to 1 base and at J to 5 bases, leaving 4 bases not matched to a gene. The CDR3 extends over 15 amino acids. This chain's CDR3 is CATSRVASGHNEQFF. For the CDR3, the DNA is TGTGCCACCAGCAGAGTAGCTAGCGGGCACAATGAGCAGTTCTTC. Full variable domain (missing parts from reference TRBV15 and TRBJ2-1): DAMVIQNPRYQVTQFGKPVTLSCSQTLNHNVMYWYQQKSSQAPKLLFHYYDKDFNNEADTPDNFQSRRPNTSFCFLDIRSPGLGDTAMYLCATSRVASGHNEQFFGPGTRLTVL.